The 21 T cell receptor beta chains presented below share a single source sample, sequenced in a study of T-cell memory formation after mild COVID-19. MiXCR, run by TCRdb on the 5' RACE reads, gives a single entry per CDR3 protein. Of fewer than 350,000 distinct CDR3 sequences listed, roughly 15% were seen once; the top ten hold around 24%. Sequencing used PBMCs or a T cell subset sorted from them (not recorded which). Source of these receptors: a man aged 18 to 29 who had mild COVID-19 (a few samples of this study predate the infection). Cell type and time point are not known.

V gene TRBV20-1 combines with J gene TRBJ2-1; D is possibly TRBD2 (6 bases). CDR3 length: 15 amino acids. The V and J ends lost 3 bases and 2 bases respectively, with 14 bases between them. CDR1 and CDR2 from the germline V gene are DFQATT and SNEGSKA (reference sequence). Here the CDR3 reads CSASRAGRAYNEQFF. The CDR3 bases are TGCAGTGCTAGTAGGGCGGGGCGGGCCTACAATGAGCAGTTCTTC.

This clonotype has a count of ten or more. The chain is built from TRBV20-1 and TRBJ2-1; 7 bases agree with TRBD1. Per germline, CDR1 DFQATT and CDR2 SNEGSKA (reference sequence). V dropped 3 bases and J dropped 2; count of bases not matched to a gene: 7. CDR3 length: 15 residues. CDR3 loop: CSARDRTGPYNEQFF. CDR3 coding DNA: TGCAGTGCTAGGGACCGGACAGGTCCCTACAATGAGCAGTTCTTC.

The chain is built from TRBV7-9 and TRBJ1-3; 8 bases align to TRBD1. V was clipped by 5 bases and J by 1 base; unmatched bases: 1. Germline CDR1 SEHNR, CDR2 FQNEAQ (reference sequence). This CDR3 has 14 amino acids. The CDR3 sequence: CASSGQGSGNTIYF. The CDR3 DNA reads as TGTGCCAGCAGCGGACAGGGATCTGGAAACACCATATATTTT.

This clonotype has only a few counts. V gene TRBV29-1 combines with J gene TRBJ2-5; D tentatively fits TRBD1 or TRBD2 (5 bases each). The V end was cut by 7 bases, the J end by 2 bases, with 14 bases between. This CDR3 is built from 13 residues. Germline V gene lookup returns CDR1 SQVTM and CDR2 ANQGSEA. The CDR3 DNA follows: TGCAGCGGAGGTGGGACGGTACAAGAGACCCAGTACTTC. This gives the protein CSGGGTVQETQYF.

A single count supports this clonotype. The chain recombines TRBV6-5 with TRBJ1-4; TRBD1 matches at 8 bases. Germline V CDR1 and CDR2: MNHEY, SVGAGI. The CDR3 loop spans 13 amino acids. The trim removed 5 bases at V and 10 bases at J, leaving 6 bases unmatched. CDR3 sequence: CASSKGTGGKLFF. The CDR3 DNA follows: TGTGCCAGCAGTAAAGGGACAGGAGGAAAACTGTTTTTT.

This clonotype came up many times. The chain recombines TRBV6-1 with TRBJ2-7; possibly TRBD2 for D (6 bases). Trimming cost V 1 base and J 0 bases, with 10 bases left between them. This CDR3 spans 15 amino acids. The germline V gene encodes CDR1 MNHNS and CDR2 SASEGT. This CDR3 reads CASSEGDSSSYEQYF. In DNA form, the CDR3 reads TGTGCCAGCAGTGAAGGGGACTCGAGCTCCTACGAGCAGTACTTC.

This clonotype has a handful of counts. The J gene is TRBJ2-7, the V gene TRBV6-2 or TRBV6-3; D call uncertain. There are 14 residues in the CDR3. V was cut by 2 bases and J by 4 bases, with 12 bases left in between. Germline lookup yields CDR1 MNHEY and CDR2 SVGEGT. The CDR3 sequence: CASSYTLSPYEQYF. The CDR3 DNA sequence: TGTGCCAGCAGTTACACCCTATCCCCTTACGAGCAGTACTTC.

The chain combines TRBV5-4 with TRBJ1-2, with 9 bases identical to TRBD1. Germline V CDR1 and CDR2: SGHNT, YYREEE (reference sequence). The CDR3 sequence is 15 residues long. J lost 7 bases, V lost 4 bases, and 11 bases had no gene match. CDR3: CASSAPGQGGSGYTF. The CDR3, as DNA: TGTGCCAGCAGCGCCCCGGGACAGGGAGGTTCTGGCTACACCTTC.

This clonotype occurred a few times. The chain is built from TRBV5-1 and TRBJ2-7; D is undetermined. Per germline, CDR1 SGHRS and CDR2 YFSETQ. With 4 bases removed from V and 2 bases from J, the gap between germline ends came to 13 bases. The CDR3 covers 14 residues. CDR3 in DNA: TGCGCCAGCAGCCTTGTCCCTGGGACCTACGAGCAGTACTTC. This sequence encodes CASSLVPGTYEQYF.

J is TRBJ2-5 and V is TRBV9; 8 nucleotides match TRBD2. The V gene's germline CDR1 is SGDLS and CDR2 YYNGEE. The junction had 9 bases not matched to a gene; V was cut back by 3 bases and J by 5 bases. The CDR3 extends over 15 amino acids. The CDR3 protein is CASSATGGPGETQYF. DNA of the CDR3: TGTGCCAGCAGCGCCACGGGGGGGCCTGGGGAGACCCAGTACTTC.

This clonotype has more than one count but fewer than ten. V and J are TRBV24-1 and TRBJ2-5; D is possibly TRBD2 (5 bases). V lost 2 bases and J 6 bases, leaving 6 bases between the germline ends. The germline V gene encodes CDR1 KGHDR and CDR2 SFDVKD. The CDR3 runs 12 residues. CDR3 bases: TGTGCCACCAGTGATTCGGGGAAGACCCAGTACTTC. It yields the protein CATSDSGKTQYF.

The chain uses TRBV29-1 and TRBJ2-5, with no clear D. The CDR3 has 12 amino acids. CDR1 SQVTM and CDR2 ANQGSEA come from the germline V gene. The ends were cut back, 7 bases at V and 5 bases at J, with 14 bases in the middle. The CDR3 region has the DNA TGCAGCGGTACGCTAGTTTCCGAGACCCAGTACTTC. Translation: CSGTLVSETQYF.

This clonotype was seen many times. The chain has TRBV12-3 or TRBV12-4 and TRBJ2-3; D is perhaps TRBD1 (6 bases). The V end lost 6 bases, the J end lost 5 bases, and 9 bases lay between the germline ends. This CDR3 spans 12 amino acids. In DNA form, the CDR3 reads TGTGCCAGCAGCACAGGGCAAGATACGCAGTATTTT. Translating gives CASSTGQDTQYF.

The chain has TRBV20-1 and TRBJ1-3; D remains unclear. The germline V and J ends were trimmed by 3 bases and 0 bases, with 6 bases remaining between them. The CDR3 runs to 13 residues. Germline CDR1 and CDR2: DFQATT and SNEGSKA (reference sequence). CDR3 sequence reads: CSASIPSGNTIYF. The CDR3 DNA sequence: TGCAGTGCTAGTATCCCCTCTGGAAACACCATATATTTT.

This clonotype was seen more than once but under ten times. This chain connects TRBV7-3 to TRBJ2-5; D is unclear. This CDR3 is built from 12 residues. Germline assignment: CDR1 SGHTA and CDR2 FQGTGA. The V and J ends lost 5 bases and 2 bases respectively, with 6 bases between them. The CDR3 DNA reads as TGTGCCAGCAGCGGCCAACAAGAGACCCAGTACTTC. It translates to CASSGQQETQYF.

The gene calls are TRBV12-3 or TRBV12-4 and TRBJ1-4; tentative D call: TRBD1 (6 bases). Trimming removed 6 bases from V and 6 bases from J, with 17 bases in between. CDR3 length: 15 residues. The CDR3 sequence: CASRQRGGNYEKLFF. The CDR3 DNA is TGTGCCAGCAGACAAAGGGGGGGAAACTATGAAAAACTGTTTTTT.

The J gene is TRBJ1-2, the V gene TRBV7-2; possibly TRBD1 for D (6 bases). The V gene lost 6 bases and the J gene lost 4 bases, with 18 bases spanning the gap. The CDR3 has 15 amino acids. The V gene's germline CDR1 is SGHTA and CDR2 FQGNSA. CDR3 DNA: TGTGCCAGCAGTTCCGGGACATACACCTCCTATGGCTACACCTTC. Encoded protein: CASSSGTYTSYGYTF.

This clonotype has ten or more counts. This chain joins TRBV11-2 and TRBJ2-1, with a possible D match to TRBD1 (6 bases). Germline V gene data show CDR1 as SGHAT and CDR2 as FQNNGV. CDR3 length: 15 residues. V was shortened by 2 bases and J by 3 bases, with 11 bases between the two germline ends. CDR3 sequence reads: CASSLPQGSYNEQFF. In DNA form, the CDR3 reads TGTGCCAGCAGCTTACCCCAGGGGAGCTACAATGAGCAGTTCTTC.

This clonotype was found a few times. The chain is built from TRBV5-1 and TRBJ2-7; 7 nucleotides line up with TRBD2. The CDR3 spans 14 residues. Looked up from germline, CDR1 is SGHRS and CDR2 is YFSETQ. V lost 4 bases to trimming and J lost 3 bases; unmatched junction nucleotides: 7. The DNA for the CDR3 is TGCGCCAGCAGCCCGCTCGGGGGGAACTACGAGCAGTACGTC. It is translated as CASSPLGGNYEQYV.

The gene calls are TRBV24-1 and TRBJ2-1; 9 bases align to TRBD1. V dropped 2 bases and J dropped 8; count of bases not matched to a gene: 6. Germline V lookup: CDR1 KGHDR, CDR2 SFDVKD. CDR3 length: 15 residues. The CDR3 DNA reads as TGTGCCACCAGTGATTCACAGACAGGGGGGGATGAGCAGTTCTTC. Translation: CATSDSQTGGDEQFF.

The chain employs TRBV7-2 and TRBJ2-1; D remains unclear. CDR1 and CDR2 from the germline V gene are SGHTA and FQGNSA. V was cut by 5 bases and J by 6 bases, with 11 bases left in between. The CDR3 contains 13 residues. As DNA, the CDR3 is TGTGCCAGCAGCCCCTATTCCCCCAATGAGCAGTTCTTC. Translating gives CASSPYSPNEQFF.